This T cell receptor (beta chain) was sequenced in a study of Graves' ophthalmopathy and Graves' hyperthyroidism. Study-wide results and limits: Blood also contained most of the expanded thyroid clonotypes above 0.001 frequency.

Germline V gives CDR1 SGDLS, CDR2 YYNGEE. Deletions cut 6 bases from V and 1 base from J, with 19 bases between. This CDR3 is 16 amino acids long. Amplified material comprised TCR beta CDR3 regions derived from RNA transcripts. First-round RT-PCR with HTBI primers preceded a second-round multiplex PCR. TCRdb ran MiXCR on the multiplex PCR reads and lists one entry per CDR3 protein. The profile shows around 1,000,000 distinct CDR3 sequences, 35% to 45% of them singletons. Enrolled hyperthyroidism patients had a new diagnosis, a duration under 2 months, and an age of 18 to 65. Researchers turned away patients with other autoimmune diseases, uncontrolled infections, pregnancy or lactation. With respect to this clonotype: Antigen unknown.

The chain joins TRBV9 to TRBJ1-1, with D perhaps matching TRBD1 (5 bases). Sequencing used peripheral blood or thyroid tissue (not recorded which). The receptor was derived from an adult man with Graves' hyperthyroidism. CDR3 loop: CASTRRTGRKNTEAFF. The CDR3 coding sequence is TGTGCCAGCACCCGGCGGACGGGACGGAAGAACACTGAAGCTTTCTTT.